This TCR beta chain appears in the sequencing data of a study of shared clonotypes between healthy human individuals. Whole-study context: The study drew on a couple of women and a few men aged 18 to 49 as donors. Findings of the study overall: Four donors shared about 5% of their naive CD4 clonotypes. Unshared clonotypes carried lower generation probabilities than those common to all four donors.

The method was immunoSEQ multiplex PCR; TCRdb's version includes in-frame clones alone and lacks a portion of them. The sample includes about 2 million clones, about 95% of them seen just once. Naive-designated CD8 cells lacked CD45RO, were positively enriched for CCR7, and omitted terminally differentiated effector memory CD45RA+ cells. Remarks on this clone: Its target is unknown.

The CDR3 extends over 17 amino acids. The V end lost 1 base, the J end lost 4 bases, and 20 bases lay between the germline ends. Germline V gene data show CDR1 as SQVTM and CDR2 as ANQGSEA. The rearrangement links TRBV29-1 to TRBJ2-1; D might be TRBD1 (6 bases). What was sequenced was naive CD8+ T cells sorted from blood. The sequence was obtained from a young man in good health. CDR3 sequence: CSVEVEPGARPYNEQFF. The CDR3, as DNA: TGCAGCGTTGAAGTCGAGCCAGGGGCCCGCCCTTACAATGAGCAGTTCTTC.